The 17 T cell receptor beta chains listed next were all sequenced from one sample in a study of PD-1 blockade in classical Hodgkin lymphoma. The protocol was immunoSEQ multiplex PCR, while the TCRdb copy is restricted to in-frame clones and leaves out a portion. This sample has some 96,000 clones, with over 80% found just once. Every single patient, without exception, relapsed after autologous stem cell transplantation, and brentuximab vedotin exposure varied. This material consisted of peripheral blood mononuclear cells (PBMCs), taken at baseline. The source of these receptors is a human donor with classical Hodgkin lymphoma.

The CDR3 nucleotides read TGTGCCAGCAGCTTAGAGTTTGTGGGCGAGCAGTACTTC. Translated: CASSLEFVGEQYF. This chain links TRBV7-2 with TRBJ2-7, with D unresolved. This CDR3 region has 13 residues. Trimming left V 1 base short and J 6 bases short, with 10 bases between. The germline V gene encodes CDR1 SGHTA and CDR2 FQGNSA.

In this sample, this clone turned up many times. This rearrangement joins TRBV28 to TRBJ2-1, with 8 bases fitting TRBD1. This CDR3 has 15 amino acids. The germline V gene has CDR1 MDHEN and CDR2 SYDVKM. V shed 6 bases, J shed 5 bases, and the junction held 9 bases outside the gene matches. CDR3 residues: CASRSPGTGNNEQFF. The CDR3 DNA sequence: TGTGCCAGCAGATCCCCCGGGACAGGCAACAATGAGCAGTTCTTC.

The V and J genes are TRBV5-4 and TRBJ2-3, with 8 positions matching TRBD2. CDR3 length: 20 residues. In germline, CDR1 is SGHNT, CDR2 YYREEE (reference sequence). V gave up 2 bases and J gave up 0 bases; unmatched junction bases: 17. CDR3 bases: TGTGCCAGCAGCTTTTATAGCGGGATAGGCCCGGGGACTAGCACAGATACGCAGTATTTT. This translates into CASSFYSGIGPGTSTDTQYF.

The chain carries TRBV7-9 and TRBJ1-1; D is uncertain. Per germline, CDR1 SEHNR and CDR2 FQNEAQ (reference sequence). The germline V and J ends were trimmed by 2 bases and 1 base, with 17 bases remaining between them. This CDR3 comprises 17 residues. CDR3 sequence reads: CASSLNFGGGGNTEAFF. The CDR3 coding sequence is TGTGCCAGCAGCTTAAATTTTGGTGGTGGAGGGAACACTGAAGCTTTCTTT.

CDR3 DNA sequence: TGTGCCAGCAGGCCCCTAGGGGGGACCCAGTACTTC. This encodes CASRPLGGTQYF. The rearrangement uses TRBV28 and TRBJ2-5; D possibly corresponds to TRBD1 (6 bases). CDR1 is MDHEN and CDR2 is SYDVKM in the germline V gene. V shed 6 bases and J shed 7 bases, with 12 bases lying between them. The CDR3 has 12 amino acids.

The V and J genes are TRBV30 and TRBJ1-2; weak D call: TRBD1 (6 bases). The CDR3 extends over 14 amino acids. Germline values: CDR1 GTSNPN, CDR2 SVGIG (reference sequence). V lost 0 bases to trimming and J lost 7 bases, with 15 bases between them. The DNA for the CDR3 is TGTGCCTGGAGTGTACTTGGGGGGCAAGGTGGCTACACCTTC. This gives the protein CAWSVLGGQGGYTF.

The chain combines TRBV5-4 with TRBJ2-5; 8 nucleotides align to TRBD2. V was clipped by 0 bases and J by 10 bases; unmatched bases: 5. The germline CDR1 and CDR2 sequences are SGHNT and YYREEE (reference sequence). The CDR3 extends over 13 amino acids. Here the CDR3 DNA reads TGTGCCAGCAGCTTGGTTGCGGGGGGTAACCAGTACTTC. Protein product: CASSLVAGGNQYF.

The CDR3 coding sequence is TGCGCCAGCAGCCCGGGGACTAGCGGTTCCTACAATGAGCAGTTCTTC. This translates into CASSPGTSGSYNEQFF. The V gene is TRBV5-1, the J gene TRBJ2-1, with 11 positions matching TRBD2. CDR1 and CDR2 from the germline V gene are SGHRS and YFSETQ. CDR3 length: 16 amino acids. V trimming: 4 bases; J trimming: 1 base; junction bases outside the gene matches: 4.

The V and J genes are TRBV29-1 and TRBJ2-7, with D hard to call. This CDR3 region has 11 residues. The V end was cut by 3 bases, the J end by 4 bases, with 7 bases between. Germline V gives CDR1 SQVTM, CDR2 ANQGSEA. CDR3 sequence: CSVESGYEQYF. DNA for the CDR3: TGCAGCGTTGAGTCGGGTTACGAGCAGTACTTC.

The rearrangement uses TRBV7-2 and TRBJ2-3; D not certain. Germline V lookup: CDR1 SGHTA, CDR2 FQGNSA. The germline V and J ends were trimmed by 0 bases and 2 bases, with 9 bases remaining between them. The CDR3 is made up of 15 amino acids. The CDR3 DNA sequence: TGTGCCAGCAGCTTAGCAGGAGCCCCCACAGATACGCAGTATTTT. It yields the protein CASSLAGAPTDTQYF.

The chain is built from TRBV6-5 and TRBJ1-3, with D possibly being TRBD1 (6 bases). The CDR3 extends over 14 amino acids. Germline-derived CDR1 and CDR2 are MNHEY and SVGAGI. Deletions cut 3 bases from V and 3 bases from J, with 9 bases between. The CDR3 protein is CASSYLGHGNTIYF. The CDR3 coding sequence is TGTGCCAGCAGTTATTTGGGACATGGAAACACCATATATTTT.

The chain employs TRBV15 and TRBJ2-1; 7 bases map to TRBD2. The V segment lost 4 bases and the J segment 1 base; nucleotides outside the gene matches: 13. The CDR3 is 18 residues long. The germline V gene has CDR1 LNHNV and CDR2 YYDKDF (reference sequence). Here the CDR3 DNA reads TGTGCCACCAGCAAGGTGGGAGGGACTGGGGGATCCTACAATGAGCAGTTCTTC. It translates to CATSKVGGTGGSYNEQFF.

The rearrangement uses TRBV10-3 and TRBJ1-6; a possible D gene is TRBD1 (6 bases). The CDR3 spans 14 residues. V lost 11 bases and J 5 bases, leaving 16 bases between the germline ends. In germline, CDR1 is ENHRY, CDR2 SYGVKD. The CDR3 is CAASSHRDNSPLHF. DNA for the CDR3: TGTGCCGCCTCAAGTCACAGGGATAATTCACCCCTCCACTTT.

This clone appeared a single time. V gene TRBV9 combines with J gene TRBJ2-7; the match to TRBD1 covers 7 bases. J was trimmed by 2 bases and V by 5 bases; bases with no gene match: 7. The CDR3 extends over 14 amino acids. Germline V lookup: CDR1 SGDLS, CDR2 YYNGEE. CDR3 sequence reads: CASSERGLTYEQYF. The DNA of the CDR3 is TGTGCCAGCAGTGAAAGGGGGCTGACCTACGAGCAGTACTTC.

This clone was observed a single time. V and J are TRBV19 and TRBJ1-1; perhaps TRBD1 as D (6 bases). The V end lost 10 bases, the J end lost 4 bases, and 13 bases lay between the germline ends. The CDR3 is made up of 12 amino acids. Germline lookup yields CDR1 LNHDA and CDR2 SQIVND (reference sequence). This chain's CDR3 is CATTGYGTEAFF. The CDR3 DNA follows: TGTGCCACTACAGGGTACGGCACTGAAGCTTTCTTT.

The chain recombines TRBV12-5 with TRBJ2-3, with D perhaps TRBD2 (6 bases). The CDR3 spans 16 residues. The germline CDR1 and CDR2 sequences are LGHNT and FRNRAP. V lost 1 base and J 4 bases, leaving 15 bases between the germline ends. Here the CDR3 reads CASGLGPGVASDTQYF. The CDR3 DNA is TGTGCTAGTGGTTTGGGACCGGGGGTGGCGTCAGATACGCAGTATTTT.

A word on this clone: The sample has other DNA sequences that encode this CDR3 too. J is TRBJ2-7 and V is TRBV20-1; D is undetermined. With 6 bases removed from V and 4 bases from J, the gap between germline ends came to 10 bases. Germline-derived CDR1 and CDR2 are DFQATT and SNEGSKA (reference sequence). The length of the CDR3 is 11 residues. The CDR3 DNA reads TGCAGTGCCTCCCCCCTATACGAGCAGTACTTC. As protein: CSASPLYEQYF.